This entry lists 6 T cell receptor beta chains sequenced from one sample in a study of early T cells in non-severe SARS-CoV-2 infection. Via MiXCR, TCRdb re-called the 5' RACE reads, giving one row per CDR3 protein. Here the sample spans around 25,000 distinct CDR3 sequences, 5.5% to 7% being singletons. Material: whole blood. These TCRs come from an adult who was a healthcare worker with PCR-confirmed SARS-CoV-2 infection or an uninfected control (not recorded which).

This clonotype has more than one count but fewer than ten. The chain links TRBV20-1 to TRBJ2-3; D not resolved. The CDR3 is 13 amino acids. Germline CDR1 reads DFQATT; CDR2 reads SNEGSKA (reference sequence). Trimming took 6 bases from V and 0 from J, leaving 10 bases between them. DNA for the CDR3: TGCAGTGCGTATGGCTTTAGCACAGATACGCAGTATTTT. It specifies CSAYGFSTDTQYF.

This clonotype occurred many times. DNA of the CDR3: TGCGCCAGCAGCCGCGTAGCGGGCCGGGAAGAGACCCAGTACTTC. It translates to CASSRVAGREETQYF. The chain has TRBV5-1 and TRBJ2-5, with 7 positions matching TRBD2. Germline V gene sequence: CDR1 SGHRS, CDR2 YFSETQ. V shed 4 bases, J shed 3 bases, and the junction held 9 bases outside the gene matches. This CDR3 comprises 15 residues.

This clonotype was picked up a small number of times. The chain uses TRBV12-3 or TRBV12-4 and TRBJ1-1, with D unresolved. The CDR3 totals 13 residues. V was clipped by 5 bases and J by 4 bases, with 11 bases between them. Written as DNA, the CDR3 is TGTGCCAGCAGTCTACTAGAGGGCACTGAAGCTTTCTTT. This sequence encodes CASSLLEGTEAFF.

The genes are TRBV29-1 and TRBJ2-7; TRBD1 aligns across 8 bases. The germline V gene has CDR1 SQVTM and CDR2 ANQGSEA. The ends lost 7 bases at V and 3 bases at J; junction bases unmatched: 8. This CDR3 is built from 13 residues. CDR3 DNA: TGCAGCGCTAGACAGGGGCCCCTCTACGAGCAGTACTTC. This encodes CSARQGPLYEQYF.

This clonotype is termed medium-sized. This chain joins TRBV7-2 and TRBJ1-3, with 7 bases lining up with TRBD1. Germline CDR1 reads SGHTA; CDR2 reads FQGNSA. The CDR3 is 15 residues long. J gave up 4 bases and V 3 bases, and 6 bases lay outside the gene matches. The CDR3 region is CASSLTRTGGNTIYF. The CDR3 region has the DNA TGTGCCAGCAGCTTGACTAGGACAGGCGGAAACACCATATATTTT.

The chain joins TRBV6-2 or TRBV6-3 to TRBJ1-2; 9 bases are shared with TRBD1. The germline CDR1 and CDR2 sequences are MNHEY and SVGEGT. Trimming removed 10 bases from V and 4 bases from J; junction bases left unmatched: 13. The CDR3 is 15 residues long. This CDR3 reads CATEELSTGGYGYTF. In DNA, the CDR3 is TGTGCCACCGAAGAACTTTCGACAGGGGGCTATGGCTACACCTTC.